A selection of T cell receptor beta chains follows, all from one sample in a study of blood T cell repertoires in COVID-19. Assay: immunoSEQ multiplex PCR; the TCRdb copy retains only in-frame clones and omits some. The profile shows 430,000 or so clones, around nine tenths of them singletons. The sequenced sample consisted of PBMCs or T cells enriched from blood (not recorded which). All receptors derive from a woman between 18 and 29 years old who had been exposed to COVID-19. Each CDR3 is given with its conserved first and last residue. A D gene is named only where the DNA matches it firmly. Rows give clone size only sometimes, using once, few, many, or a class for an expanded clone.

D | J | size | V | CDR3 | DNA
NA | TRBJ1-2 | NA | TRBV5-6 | CASRRLGGYTF | TGTGCCAGCAGGCGACTGGGTGGCTACACCTTC
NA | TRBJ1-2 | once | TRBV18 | CASSKTENYGYTF | TGTGCCAGCTCAAAAACGGAGAACTATGGCTACACCTTC
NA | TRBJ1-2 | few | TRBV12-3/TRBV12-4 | CASSPDTNYGYTF | TGTGCCAGCAGTCCCGACACTAACTATGGCTACACCTTC
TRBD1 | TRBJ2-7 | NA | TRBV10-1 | CASSFDRESYEQYF | TGCGCCAGCAGTTTCGACAGGGAGTCCTACGAGCAGTACTTC
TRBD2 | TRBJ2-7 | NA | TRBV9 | CASSVDDRAGGREQYF | TGTGCCAGCAGCGTAGATGACCGAGCGGGGGGTCGGGAGCAGTACTTC
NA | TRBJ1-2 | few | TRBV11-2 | CASSLDDRNYGYTF | TGTGCCAGCAGCTTAGATGACAGGAACTATGGCTACACCTTC
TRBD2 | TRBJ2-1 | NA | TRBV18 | CASSLSSGTDNEQFF | TGTGCCAGCTCACTGTCTAGCGGGACAGACAATGAGCAGTTCTTC
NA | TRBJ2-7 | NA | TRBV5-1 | CASSLVSGAYEQYF | TGCGCCAGCAGCTTGGTTTCGGGAGCCTACGAGCAGTACTTC
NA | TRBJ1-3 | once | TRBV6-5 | CASSPDRYSGNTIYF | TGTGCCAGCAGTCCCGACAGATACTCTGGAAACACCATATATTTT
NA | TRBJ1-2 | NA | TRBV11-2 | CASSSIRGPNYGYTF | TGTGCCAGCAGCTCCATCAGAGGCCCTAACTATGGCTACACCTTC
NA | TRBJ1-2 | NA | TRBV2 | CASRERLYGYTF | TGTGCCAGCAGAGAGCGGCTCTATGGCTACACCTTC
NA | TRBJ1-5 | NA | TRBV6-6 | CASSLGVGQPQHF | TGTGCCAGCAGTTTAGGGGTTGGACAGCCCCAGCATTTT
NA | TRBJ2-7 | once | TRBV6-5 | CASSTISGAYEQYF | TGTGCCAGCAGTACGATTTCAGGGGCCTACGAGCAGTACTTC
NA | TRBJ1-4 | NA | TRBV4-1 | CASSHLPGYYDEKLFF | TGCGCCAGCAGCCATCTACCGGGGTATTACGATGAAAAACTGTTTTTT
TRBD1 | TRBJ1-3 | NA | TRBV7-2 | CASSKTGTGNTIYF | TGTGCCAGCAGCAAGACAGGGACTGGAAACACCATATATTTT
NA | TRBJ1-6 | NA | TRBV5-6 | CASSLTSGQSPLHF | TGTGCCAGCAGCTTGACGTCAGGTCAGTCACCCCTCCACTTT
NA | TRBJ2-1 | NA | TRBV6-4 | CASSAGQGRVNEQFF | TGTGCCAGCAGTGCGGGGCAGGGGCGGGTCAATGAGCAGTTCTTC